These T cell receptor beta chains were read from a single sample in a study of blood T cell repertoires in COVID-19. Method: immunoSEQ multiplex PCR; TCRdb's copy keeps in-frame clones and lacks some. This table has hundreds of thousands of clones, about 90% appearing once. The sequenced sample consisted of PBMCs or T cells enriched from blood (not recorded which). These receptors were obtained from a woman aged 25 to 39 who had recovered from COVID-19. Each CDR3 is given with its conserved first and last residue. A D gene is named only where the DNA matches it firmly. Size tells how often a clone was seen (once, few, many) or the class of an expanded clone, and some rows leave it out.

>TRBJ1-2|TRBV27|-|-
CASSSRLGGYGYTF
TGTGCCAGCAGTTCCAGGCTCGGGGGATATGGCTACACCTTC
>TRBJ2-5|TRBV3-1/TRBV3-2|-|TRBD1
CASSQTTGGSETQYF
TGTGCCAGCAGCCAAACTACAGGGGGCTCAGAGACCCAGTACTTC
>TRBJ2-7|TRBV7-9|once|TRBD2
CASSLAGTSGTYEQYF
TGTGCCAGCAGCTTAGCGGGGACTAGCGGAACCTACGAGCAGTACTTC
>TRBJ1-5|TRBV10-3|-|-
CAISEPTGQPQHF
TGTGCCATCAGTGAGCCGACGGGACAGCCCCAGCATTTT
>TRBJ2-1|TRBV6-5|-|TRBD2
CASAVSGRYEQFF
TGTGCCAGCGCCGTCAGCGGGAGGTATGAGCAGTTCTTC
>TRBJ1-4|TRBV7-2|-|-
CASGYTETEKLFF
TGTGCCAGCGGCTACACAGAGACTGAAAAACTGTTTTTT
>TRBJ1-1|TRBV19|-|-
CASRGLRPLNTEAFF
TGTGCCAGTAGGGGGCTTCGCCCTCTGAACACTGAAGCTTTCTTT
>TRBJ2-3|TRBV7-2|-|-
CASSTTVERADTQYF
TGTGCCAGCTCCACGACAGTGGAACGTGCAGATACGCAGTATTTT
>TRBJ1-2|TRBV13|-|TRBD1
CASSSRVDRGYYGYTF
TGTGCCAGCAGTTCTAGGGTCGACAGGGGGTACTATGGCTACACCTTC
>TRBJ2-1|TRBV14|-|-
CASSPGNSYNEQFF
TGTGCCAGCAGCCCAGGTAACTCCTACAATGAGCAGTTCTTC
>TRBJ2-1|TRBV9|-|TRBD1
CASSTNPWDRWDEQFF
TGTGCCAGCAGCACCAACCCCTGGGACAGGTGGGATGAGCAGTTCTTC
>TRBJ1-1|TRBV7-9|-|-
CASSYLQGQNTEAFF
TGTGCCAGCAGCTACCTACAGGGACAGAACACTGAAGCTTTCTTT
>TRBJ1-6|TRBV25-1|-|TRBD1
CASSAYRGQNSPLHF
TGTGCCAGCAGTGCCTACAGGGGGCAGAATTCACCCCTCCACTTT
>TRBJ2-7|TRBV5-1|-|TRBD2
CASSLAGGTDPYEQYF
TGCGCCAGCAGCTTGGCGGGGGGGACGGATCCCTACGAGCAGTACTTC